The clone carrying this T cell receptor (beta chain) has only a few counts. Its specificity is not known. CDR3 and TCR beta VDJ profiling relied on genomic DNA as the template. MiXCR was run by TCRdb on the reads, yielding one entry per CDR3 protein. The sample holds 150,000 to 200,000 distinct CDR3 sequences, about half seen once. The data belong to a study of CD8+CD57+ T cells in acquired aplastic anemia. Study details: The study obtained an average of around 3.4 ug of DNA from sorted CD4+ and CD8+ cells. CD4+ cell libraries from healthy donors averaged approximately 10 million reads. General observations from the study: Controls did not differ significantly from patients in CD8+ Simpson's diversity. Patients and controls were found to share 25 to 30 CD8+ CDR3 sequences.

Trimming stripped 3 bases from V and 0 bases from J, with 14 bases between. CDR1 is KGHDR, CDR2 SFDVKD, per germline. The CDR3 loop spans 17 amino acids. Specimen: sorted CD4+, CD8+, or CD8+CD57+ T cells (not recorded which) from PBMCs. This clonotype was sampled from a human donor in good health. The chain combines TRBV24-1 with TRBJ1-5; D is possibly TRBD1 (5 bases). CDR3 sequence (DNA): TGTGCCACCAGTGATACTTCGACAGAGTATAGCAATCAGCCCCAGCATTTT. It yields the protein CATSDTSTEYSNQPQHF.